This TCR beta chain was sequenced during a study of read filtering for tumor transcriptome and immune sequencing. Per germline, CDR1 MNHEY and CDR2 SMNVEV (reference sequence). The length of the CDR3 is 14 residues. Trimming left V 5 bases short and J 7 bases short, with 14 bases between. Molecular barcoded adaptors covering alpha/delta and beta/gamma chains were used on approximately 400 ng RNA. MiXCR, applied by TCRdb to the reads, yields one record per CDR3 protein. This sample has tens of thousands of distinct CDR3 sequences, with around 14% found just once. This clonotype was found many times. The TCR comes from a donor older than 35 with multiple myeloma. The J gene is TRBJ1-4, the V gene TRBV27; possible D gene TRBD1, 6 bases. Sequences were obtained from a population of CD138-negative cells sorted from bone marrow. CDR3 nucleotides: TGTGCCAGCAGTCTCCGGACAGACCCTGAAAAACTGTTTTTT. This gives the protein CASSLRTDPEKLFF.